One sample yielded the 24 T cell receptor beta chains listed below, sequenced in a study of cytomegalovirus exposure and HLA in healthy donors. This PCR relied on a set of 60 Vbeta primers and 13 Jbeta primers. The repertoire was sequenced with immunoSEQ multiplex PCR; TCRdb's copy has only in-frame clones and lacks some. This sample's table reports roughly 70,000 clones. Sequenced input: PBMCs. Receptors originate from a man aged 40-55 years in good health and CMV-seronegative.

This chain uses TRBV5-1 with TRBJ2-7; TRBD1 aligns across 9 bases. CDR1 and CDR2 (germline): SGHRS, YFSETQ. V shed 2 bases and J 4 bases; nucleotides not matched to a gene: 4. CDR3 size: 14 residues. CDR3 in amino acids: CASSLQGADYEQYF. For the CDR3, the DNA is TGCGCCAGCAGCTTACAGGGGGCTGATTACGAGCAGTACTTC.

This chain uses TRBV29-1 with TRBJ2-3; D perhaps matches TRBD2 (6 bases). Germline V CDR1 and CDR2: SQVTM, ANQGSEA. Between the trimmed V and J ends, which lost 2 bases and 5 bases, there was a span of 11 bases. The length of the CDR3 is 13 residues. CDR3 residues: CSVEREGLDTQYF. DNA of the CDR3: TGCAGCGTTGAAAGAGAGGGACTAGATACGCAGTATTTT.

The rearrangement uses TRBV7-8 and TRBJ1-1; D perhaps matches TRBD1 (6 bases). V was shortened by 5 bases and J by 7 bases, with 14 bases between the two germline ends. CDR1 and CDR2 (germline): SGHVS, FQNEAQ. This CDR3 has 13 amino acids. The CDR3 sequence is CASSHGQWVEAFF. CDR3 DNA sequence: TGTGCCAGCAGCCACGGACAGTGGGTTGAAGCTTTCTTT.

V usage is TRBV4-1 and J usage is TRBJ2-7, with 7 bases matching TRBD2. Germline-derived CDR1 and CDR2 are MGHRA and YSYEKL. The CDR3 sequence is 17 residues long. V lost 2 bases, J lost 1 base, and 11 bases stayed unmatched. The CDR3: CASSQPGPGGFSYEQYF. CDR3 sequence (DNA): TGCGCCAGCAGCCAACCGGGCCCGGGGGGATTTTCCTACGAGCAGTACTTC.

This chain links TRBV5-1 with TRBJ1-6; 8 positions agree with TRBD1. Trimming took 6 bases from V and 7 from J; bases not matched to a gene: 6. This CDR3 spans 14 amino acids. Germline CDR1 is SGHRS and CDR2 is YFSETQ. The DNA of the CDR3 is TGCGCCAGCAACTCCGGGACAGGAAATTCACCCCTCCACTTT. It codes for CASNSGTGNSPLHF.

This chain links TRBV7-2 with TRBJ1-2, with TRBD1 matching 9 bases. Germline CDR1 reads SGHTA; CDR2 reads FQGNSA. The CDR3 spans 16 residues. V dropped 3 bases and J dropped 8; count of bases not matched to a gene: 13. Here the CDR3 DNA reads TGTGCCAGCAGCTTGTCCCACTCACAGGGGGCTGGAGGCTACACCTTC. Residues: CASSLSHSQGAGGYTF.

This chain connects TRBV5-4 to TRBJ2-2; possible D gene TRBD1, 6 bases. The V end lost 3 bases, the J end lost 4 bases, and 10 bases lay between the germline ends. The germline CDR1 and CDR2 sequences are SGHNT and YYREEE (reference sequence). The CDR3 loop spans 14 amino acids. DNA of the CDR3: TGTGCCAGCAGCTATTCAGGGGTCACCGGGGAGCTGTTTTTT. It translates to CASSYSGVTGELFF.

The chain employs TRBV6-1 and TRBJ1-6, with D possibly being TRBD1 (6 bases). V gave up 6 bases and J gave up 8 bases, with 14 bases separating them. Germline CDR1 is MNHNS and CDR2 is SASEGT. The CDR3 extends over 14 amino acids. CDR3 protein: CASRGRGADSPLHF. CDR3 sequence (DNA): TGTGCCAGCAGGGGTCGGGGGGCTGATTCACCCCTCCACTTT.

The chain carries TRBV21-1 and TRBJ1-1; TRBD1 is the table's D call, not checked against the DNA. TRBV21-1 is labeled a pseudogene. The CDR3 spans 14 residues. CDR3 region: CASSKGARGTEAFF. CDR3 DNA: TGTGCCAGCAGCAAAGGAGCTAGGGGCACTGAAGCTTTCTTT.

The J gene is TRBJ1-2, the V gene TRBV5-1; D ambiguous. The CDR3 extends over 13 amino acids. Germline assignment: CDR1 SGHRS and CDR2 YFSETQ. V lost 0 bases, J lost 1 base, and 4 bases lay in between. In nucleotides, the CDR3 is TGCGCCAGCAGCTTGGACAGTAACTATGGCTACACCTTC. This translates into CASSLDSNYGYTF. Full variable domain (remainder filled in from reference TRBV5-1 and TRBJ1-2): KAGVTQTPRYLIKTRGQQVTLSCSPISGHRSVSWYQQTPGQGLQFLFEYFSETQRNKGNFPGRFSGRQFSNSRSEMNVSTLELGDSALYLCASSLDSNYGYTFGSGTRLTVV.

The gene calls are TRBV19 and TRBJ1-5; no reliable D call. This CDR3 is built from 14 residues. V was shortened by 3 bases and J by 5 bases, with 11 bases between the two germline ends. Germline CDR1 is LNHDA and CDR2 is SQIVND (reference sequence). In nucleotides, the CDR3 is TGTGCCAGTAGTATTTGGCGGGATGATCAGCCCCAGCATTTT. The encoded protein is CASSIWRDDQPQHF.

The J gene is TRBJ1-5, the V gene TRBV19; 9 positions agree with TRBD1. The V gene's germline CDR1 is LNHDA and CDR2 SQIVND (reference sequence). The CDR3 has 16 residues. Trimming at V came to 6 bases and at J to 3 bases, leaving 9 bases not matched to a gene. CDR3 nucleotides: TGTGCCAGTAGGCGGCCGGACAGGGGTCCCAATCAGCCCCAGCATTTT. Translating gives CASRRPDRGPNQPQHF.

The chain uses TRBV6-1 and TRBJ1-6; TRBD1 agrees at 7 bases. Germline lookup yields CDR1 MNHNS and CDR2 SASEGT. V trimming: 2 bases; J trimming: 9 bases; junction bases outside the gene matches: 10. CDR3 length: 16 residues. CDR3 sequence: CASSETPGDSLSPLHF. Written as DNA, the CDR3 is TGTGCCAGCAGTGAAACGCCGGGGGACAGTCTTTCACCCCTCCACTTT.

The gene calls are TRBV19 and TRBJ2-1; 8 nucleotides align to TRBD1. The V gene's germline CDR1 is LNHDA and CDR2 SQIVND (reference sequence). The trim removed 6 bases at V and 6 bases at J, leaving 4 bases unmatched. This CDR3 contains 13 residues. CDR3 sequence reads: CASSPDRVNEQFF. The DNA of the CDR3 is TGTGCCAGTAGCCCGGACAGGGTCAATGAGCAGTTCTTC.

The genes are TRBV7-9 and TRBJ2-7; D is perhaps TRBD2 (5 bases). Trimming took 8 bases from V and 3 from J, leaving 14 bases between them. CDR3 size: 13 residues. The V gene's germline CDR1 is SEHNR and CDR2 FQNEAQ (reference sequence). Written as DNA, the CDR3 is TGTGCCAGCGCCCCTGAGGGCCTCTACGAGCAGTACTTC. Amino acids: CASAPEGLYEQYF.

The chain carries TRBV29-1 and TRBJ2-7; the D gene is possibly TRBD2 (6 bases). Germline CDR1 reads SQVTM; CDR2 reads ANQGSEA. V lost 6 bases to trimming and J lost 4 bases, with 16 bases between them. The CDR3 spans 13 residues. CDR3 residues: CSVQAGAGYEQYF. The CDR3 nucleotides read TGCAGCGTCCAGGCGGGTGCGGGGTACGAGCAGTACTTC.

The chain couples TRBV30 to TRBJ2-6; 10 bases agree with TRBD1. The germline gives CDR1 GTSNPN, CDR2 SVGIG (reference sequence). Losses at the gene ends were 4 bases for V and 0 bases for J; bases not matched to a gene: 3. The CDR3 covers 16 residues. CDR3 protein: CAWTRTGGSGANVLTF. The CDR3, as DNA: TGTGCCTGGACTCGGACAGGGGGCTCTGGGGCCAACGTCCTGACTTTC.

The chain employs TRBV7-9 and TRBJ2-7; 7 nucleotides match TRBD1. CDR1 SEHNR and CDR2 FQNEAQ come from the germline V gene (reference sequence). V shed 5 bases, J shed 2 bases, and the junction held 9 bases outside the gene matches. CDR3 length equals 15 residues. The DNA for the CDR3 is TGTGCCAGCAGCCCAGGGACAGCCAGCACCTACGAGCAGTACTTC. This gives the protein CASSPGTASTYEQYF.

In nucleotides, the CDR3 is TGTGCCAGCAGCGGACCGGGACAGGGGTACACACCCCTCCACTTT. Amino acids: CASSGPGQGYTPLHF. The chain couples TRBV5-6 to TRBJ1-6, with TRBD1 identical over 10 bases. With 4 bases clipped from V and 11 bases from J, the junction kept 9 bases outside the gene matches. CDR1 SGHDT and CDR2 YYEEEE come from the germline V gene. The CDR3 has 15 residues.

Here the CDR3 DNA reads TGTGCCAGCAGTTCCGACAGGGCGACAGATACGCAGTATTTT. Translated, it gives CASSSDRATDTQYF. V is TRBV27 and J is TRBJ2-3; 7 bases line up with TRBD1. Trimming at V came to 4 bases and at J to 3 bases, leaving 4 bases not matched to a gene. Germline-derived CDR1 and CDR2 are MNHEY and SMNVEV (reference sequence). The CDR3 contains 14 residues.

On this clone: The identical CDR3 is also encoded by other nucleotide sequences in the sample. CDR3: CASRGQGNQPQHF. Here the CDR3 DNA reads TGTGCCAGTAGAGGACAGGGTAATCAGCCCCAGCATTTT. V and J are TRBV19 and TRBJ1-5; TRBD1 matches at 8 bases. Trimming removed 6 bases from V and 4 bases from J; junction bases left unmatched: 2. This CDR3 is 13 amino acids long. The germline CDR1 and CDR2 sequences are LNHDA and SQIVND (reference sequence).

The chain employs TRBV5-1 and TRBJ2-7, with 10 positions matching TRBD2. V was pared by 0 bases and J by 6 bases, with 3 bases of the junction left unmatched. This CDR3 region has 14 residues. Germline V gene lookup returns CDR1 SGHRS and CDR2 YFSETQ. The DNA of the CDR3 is TGCGCCAGCAGCTTGGCTCTAGCGGGGGCCGAGCAGTACTTC. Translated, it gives CASSLALAGAEQYF. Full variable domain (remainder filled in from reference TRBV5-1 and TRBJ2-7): KAGVTQTPRYLIKTRGQQVTLSCSPISGHRSVSWYQQTPGQGLQFLFEYFSETQRNKGNFPGRFSGRQFSNSRSEMNVSTLELGDSALYLCASSLALAGAEQYFGPGTRLTVT.

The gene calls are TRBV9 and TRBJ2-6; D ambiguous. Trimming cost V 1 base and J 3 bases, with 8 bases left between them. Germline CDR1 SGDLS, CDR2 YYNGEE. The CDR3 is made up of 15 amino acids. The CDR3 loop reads CASSVIRGGANVLTF. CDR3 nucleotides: TGTGCCAGCAGCGTAATCAGAGGTGGGGCCAACGTCCTGACTTTC. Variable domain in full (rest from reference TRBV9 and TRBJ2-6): DSGVTQTPKHLITATGQRVTLRCSPRSGDLSVYWYQQSLDQGLQFLIQYYNGEERAKGNILERFSAQQFPDLHSELNLSSLELGDSALYFCASSVIRGGANVLTFGAGSRLTVL.

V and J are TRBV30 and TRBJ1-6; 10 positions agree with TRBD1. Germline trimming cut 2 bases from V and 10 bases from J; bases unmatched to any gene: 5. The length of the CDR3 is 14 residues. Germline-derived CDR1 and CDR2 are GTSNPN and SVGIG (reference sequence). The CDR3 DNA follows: TGTGCCTGGAGTAAGGACAGGGGGGGGTCACCCCTCCACTTT. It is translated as CAWSKDRGGSPLHF.